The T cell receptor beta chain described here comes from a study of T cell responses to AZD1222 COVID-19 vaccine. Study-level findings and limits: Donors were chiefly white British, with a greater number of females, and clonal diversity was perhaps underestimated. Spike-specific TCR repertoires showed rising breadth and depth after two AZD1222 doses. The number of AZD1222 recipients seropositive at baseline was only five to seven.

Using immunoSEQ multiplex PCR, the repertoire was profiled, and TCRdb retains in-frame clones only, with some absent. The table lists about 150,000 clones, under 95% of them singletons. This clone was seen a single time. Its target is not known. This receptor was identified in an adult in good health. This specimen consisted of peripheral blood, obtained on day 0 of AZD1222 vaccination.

The CDR3 sequence: CASRPGTEAFF. For the CDR3, the DNA is TGTGCCAGCAGACCAGGTACTGAAGCTTTCTTT. The chain carries TRBV2 and TRBJ1-1; no definite D call. Germline lookup yields CDR1 SNHLY and CDR2 FYNNEI. This CDR3 has 11 residues. Trimming took 6 bases from V and 5 from J, leaving 7 bases between them.